The 3 T cell receptor beta chains below were found in one sample sequenced in a study of control samples from healthy donors and cancer patients. Sequencing was performed with immunoSEQ multiplex PCR; in TCRdb, only in-frame clones are kept and a portion is missing. This sample carries over 150,000 clones, roughly 95% of them seen once, and the ten largest clones take just over 1%. Input material: blood. These receptors were taken from a woman aged 25 to 45 in good health.

V is TRBV3-1 (or the pseudogene TRBV3-2) and J is TRBJ2-1; 15 bases are a match to TRBD2. V lost 4 bases, J lost 6 bases, and 4 bases stayed unmatched. The CDR3 runs to 16 residues. Germline lookup yields CDR1 LGHDT and CDR2 YNNKEL (reference sequence). The CDR3 DNA is TGTGCCAGCAGCCGGGGACTAGCGGGGGGTTCCAATGAGCAGTTCTTC. Its protein product is CASSRGLAGGSNEQFF.

V usage is TRBV7-9 and J usage is TRBJ1-2; TRBD1 agrees at 7 bases. Trimming cost V 5 bases and J 4 bases; bases outside gene matches: 7. The germline gives CDR1 SEHNR, CDR2 FQNEAQ (reference sequence). The CDR3 has 14 amino acids. The CDR3 DNA sequence: TGTGCCAGCAGCCCCCTGACAGGGATCTATGGCTACACCTTC. Its protein is CASSPLTGIYGYTF. The full variable domain, its missing parts supplied by reference TRBV7-9 and TRBJ1-2, is DTGVSQNPRHKITKRGQNVTFRCDPISEHNRLYWYRQTLGQGPEFLTYFQNEAQLEKSRLLSDRFSAERPKGSFSTLEIQRTEQGDSAMYLCASSPLTGIYGYTFGSGTRLTVV.

This clone appeared a few times. V is TRBV2 and J is TRBJ1-4, with TRBD1 matching 8 bases. Germline V gives CDR1 SNHLY, CDR2 FYNNEI. The CDR3 runs 15 residues. V lost 7 bases and J lost 3; bases outside the gene matches: 7. This CDR3 reads CASKPGGRSNEKLFF. The CDR3 nucleotides read TGTGCCAGCAAACCAGGGGGCAGGTCTAATGAAAAACTGTTTTTT.